This is a list of T cell receptor beta chains from one sample in a study of CD8+CD57+ T cells in acquired aplastic anemia. Each CDR3 protein gets one entry after TCRdb re-called the reads with MiXCR. The data show about 20,000 distinct CDR3 sequences, approximately 39% seen once. The sequencing sample was made of CD8+CD57+ T cells sorted from PBMCs. The receptors derive from a human donor with aplastic anemia. Both conserved end residues are part of each CDR3. The D gene is left open where the match is weak. Clone size is given for some rows only: seen once, a few or many times, or a class if the clone is expanded.

TRBJ1-1,-,TRBV28,TRBD1,15,TGTGCCAGCCCAACAGGGGAACAGGGAGGCACTGAAGCTTTCTTT,CASPTGEQGGTEAFF
TRBJ2-3,-,TRBV20-1,-,15,TGCAGTGCTAGAGATTCGGGGCAGCACACAGATACGCAGTATTTT,CSARDSGQHTDTQYF
TRBJ2-7,few,TRBV10-3,TRBD2,15,TGTGCCATCAGAAACGGGACTAGCCGGTCCTACGAGCAGTACTTC,CAIRNGTSRSYEQYF
TRBJ2-1,-,TRBV6-6,-,13,TGTGCCAGCAGCCCCCCTACCCCCGCCGGGCAGTTCTTC,CASSPPTPAGQFF
TRBJ2-7,-,TRBV9,-,14,TGTGCCAGCAGCACCGGGACCGCCCTTGGGGAGCAGTACTTC,CASSTGTALGEQYF
TRBJ2-7,many,TRBV7-6,-,11,TGTGCCAGCAGCCCGGGGGTCGAGCAGTACTTC,CASSPGVEQYF
TRBJ1-5,-,TRBV7-9,TRBD1,15,TGTGCCAGCAGCTCGTCGGGGACAGGTACCCAGCCCCAGCATTTT,CASSSSGTGTQPQHF
TRBJ1-6,few,TRBV9,-,15,TGTGCCAGCAGCGTAGGTGACAGATATAATTCACCCCTCCACTTT,CASSVGDRYNSPLHF
TRBJ2-1,-,TRBV6-5,TRBD2,14,TGTGCCAGCAGTAGCGGGAGCGGGTACAATGAGCAGTTCTTC,CASSSGSGYNEQFF
TRBJ2-5,-,TRBV10-2,TRBD1,15,TGCGCCAGTAGTGAGTCAGAACAGGGGGGAGAGACCAAGTACTTC,CASSESEQGGETKYF
TRBJ2-7,-,TRBV7-9,TRBD1,15,TGTGCCAGCAGCCCATTCGGGACAGGGGGCGCTGGGCAGTACTTC,CASSPFGTGGAGQYF
TRBJ1-1,once,TRBV6-6,-,14,TGTGCCAGCAGTTTGGGACTAGGGAACACTGAAGCTTTCTTT,CASSLGLGNTEAFF
TRBJ1-2,few,TRBV29-1,TRBD1,12,TGCAGCGCCTCGGACAGGGTGTATGGCTACACCTTC,CSASDRVYGYTF
TRBJ2-7,few,TRBV2,-,14,TGTGCCAGCAGTGAACGGGACCCATCCTACGAGCAGTACTTC,CASSERDPSYEQYF
TRBJ2-1,-,TRBV7-8,-,12,TGTGCCAGCAGCTTAACCGGGGATGAGCAGTTCTTC,CASSLTGDEQFF
TRBJ2-2,-,TRBV24-1,-,13,TGTGCCTCAGACAACTTGGGCACCGGGGAGCTGCTTTTT,CASDNLGTGELLF
TRBJ2-3,few,TRBV7-9,TRBD1,14,TGTGCCAGCAGCTACCGACAGGGGCTAGATACGCAGTATTTT,CASSYRQGLDTQYF
TRBJ1-5,-,TRBV19,-,14,TGTGCCAGTAGTACCAGGGTTAGCAATCAGCCCCAGCATTTT,CASSTRVSNQPQHF
TRBJ2-3,-,TRBV10-3,-,13,TGTGCCATCAGTGACAGTTTAACAGATACGCAGTATTTT,CAISDSLTDTQYF
TRBJ2-3,many,TRBV25-1,TRBD1,15,TGTGCCAGCAGTGACGAAACAGGGGGAACAGATACGCAGTATTTT,CASSDETGGTDTQYF
TRBJ1-1,-,TRBV10-3,-,14,TGTGCCATCAGTGACTACGATATAAGAAGTGAAGCTTTCTTT,CAISDYDIRSEAFF
TRBJ2-3,many,TRBV20-1,TRBD2,15,TGCAGTGCTAGGGAAAGCGGGAGGGCCGTCAATACGCAGTATTTT,CSARESGRAVNTQYF
TRBJ2-3,few,TRBV5-1,TRBD2,18,TGCGCCAGCAGCTTGCGGCCGGCGGGGGGGCCTAGGCCAGATACGCAGTATTTT,CASSLRPAGGPRPDTQYF